These 8 T cell receptor beta chains came from one sample sequenced in a study of T cell responses to AZD1222 COVID-19 vaccine. Measured with immunoSEQ multiplex PCR; TCRdb has only the in-frame clones, and not every one. Seen here are 130,000 to 150,000 clones, roughly nine tenths observed once, and the top ten hold approximately 3.8%. Here the sequenced sample was peripheral blood, taken 28 days after the second AZD1222 dose. These receptors all come from an adult who received the AZD1222 COVID-19 vaccine.

The gene calls are TRBV7-9 and TRBJ2-5; D unresolved. CDR3 size: 12 residues. Germline loops: CDR1 SEHNR, CDR2 FQNEAQ (reference sequence). The V and J ends lost 5 bases and 5 bases respectively, with 9 bases between them. This CDR3 is CASSASTETQYF. The CDR3 region has the DNA TGTGCCAGCAGCGCTAGTACGGAGACCCAGTACTTC.

The chain has TRBV7-2 and TRBJ1-3; D not certain. V lost 1 base and J 0 bases, leaving 10 bases between the germline ends. The V gene's germline CDR1 is SGHTA and CDR2 FQGNSA. The CDR3 extends over 16 amino acids. DNA of the CDR3: TGTGCCAGCAGCTTAGGGCTAGGCCCCTCTGGAAACACCATATATTTT. It yields the protein CASSLGLGPSGNTIYF.

This chain links TRBV5-1 with TRBJ2-3, with 12 positions matching TRBD2. The CDR3 runs 18 residues. With V trimmed by 1 base and J by 6 bases, 12 bases remained unmatched. From germline, CDR1 is SGHRS and CDR2 YFSETQ. The CDR3 nucleotides are TGCGCCAGCAGCTTGTCGTGGACTAGCGGGACTACGGGGGATACGCAGTATTTT. Translation gives CASSLSWTSGTTGDTQYF. Complete variable domain (other parts from reference TRBV5-1 and TRBJ2-3): KAGVTQTPRYLIKTRGQQVTLSCSPISGHRSVSWYQQTPGQGLQFLFEYFSETQRNKGNFPGRFSGRQFSNSRSEMNVSTLELGDSALYLCASSLSWTSGTTGDTQYFGPGTRLTVL.

This clone has just one count. This chain connects TRBV11-2 to TRBJ2-1; 13 bases fit TRBD2. J lost 9 bases, V lost 1 base, and 0 bases had no gene match. This CDR3 is built from 14 residues. Germline V gene sequence: CDR1 SGHAT, CDR2 FQNNGV. Here the CDR3 DNA reads TGTGCCAGCAGCTTAGGGACTAGCGGGAGTGAGCAGTTCTTC. It codes for CASSLGTSGSEQFF.

The chain recombines TRBV7-9 with TRBJ1-6; D unresolved. The germline gives CDR1 SEHNR, CDR2 FQNEAQ (reference sequence). V was trimmed by 1 base and J by 12 bases, leaving 19 bases between them. CDR3 length equals 16 residues. CDR3 region: CASSLVGEGFGEPLHF. CDR3 nucleotide sequence: TGTGCCAGCAGCTTAGTTGGAGAAGGTTTTGGGGAACCCCTCCACTTT.

This chain joins TRBV3-1 (or the pseudogene TRBV3-2) and TRBJ2-1; 9 bases map to TRBD2. The V segment lost 2 bases and the J segment 0 bases; nucleotides outside the gene matches: 11. In germline, CDR1 is LGHDT, CDR2 YNNKEL (reference sequence). CDR3 length equals 19 residues. The CDR3 DNA follows: TGTGCCAGCAGCCAAACCTCCTCCCAAGCGGGGGGCTCCTACAATGAGCAGTTCTTC. Its translation is CASSQTSSQAGGSYNEQFF.

This clone was detected only once. The V gene is TRBV19, the J gene TRBJ2-7; D not certain. Germline V gene data show CDR1 as LNHDA and CDR2 as SQIVND (reference sequence). CDR3 length equals 14 residues. Trimming cost V 5 bases and J 0 bases, with 11 bases left between them. CDR3: CASSRRRSSYEQYF. CDR3 sequence (DNA): TGTGCCAGTAGTCGCAGACGGAGCTCCTACGAGCAGTACTTC.

The chain uses TRBV5-1 and TRBJ2-7; D not certain. This CDR3 spans 13 amino acids. Trimming left V 0 bases short and J 2 bases short, with 6 bases between. The V gene's germline CDR1 is SGHRS and CDR2 YFSETQ. CDR3 protein: CASSLAVTYEQYF. The CDR3, as DNA: TGCGCCAGCAGCTTGGCCGTCACCTACGAGCAGTACTTC.